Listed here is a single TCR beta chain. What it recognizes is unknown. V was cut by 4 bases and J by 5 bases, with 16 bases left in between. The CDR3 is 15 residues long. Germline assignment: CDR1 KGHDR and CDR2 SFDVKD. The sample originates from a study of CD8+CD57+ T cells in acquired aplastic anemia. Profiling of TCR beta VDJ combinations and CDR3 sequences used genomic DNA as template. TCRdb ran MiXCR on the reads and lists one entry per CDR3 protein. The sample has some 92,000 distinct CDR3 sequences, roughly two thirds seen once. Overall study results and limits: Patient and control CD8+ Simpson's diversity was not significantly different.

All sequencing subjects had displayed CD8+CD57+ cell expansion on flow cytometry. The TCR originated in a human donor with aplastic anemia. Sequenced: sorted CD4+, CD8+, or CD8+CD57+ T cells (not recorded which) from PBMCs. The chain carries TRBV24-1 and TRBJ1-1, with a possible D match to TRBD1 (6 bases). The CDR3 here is CATSDPGTKTTEAFF. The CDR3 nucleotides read TGTGCCACCAGTGACCCCGGGACAAAAACTACTGAAGCTTTCTTT.